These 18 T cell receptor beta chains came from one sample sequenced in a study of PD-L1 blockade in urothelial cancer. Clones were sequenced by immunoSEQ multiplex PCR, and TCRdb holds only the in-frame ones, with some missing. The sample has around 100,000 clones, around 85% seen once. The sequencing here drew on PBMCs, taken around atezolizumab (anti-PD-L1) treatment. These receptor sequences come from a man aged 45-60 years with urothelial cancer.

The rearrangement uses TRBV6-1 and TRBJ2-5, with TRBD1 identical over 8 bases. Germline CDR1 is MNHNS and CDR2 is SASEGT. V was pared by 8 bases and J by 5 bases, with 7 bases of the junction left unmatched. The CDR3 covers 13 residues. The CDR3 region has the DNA TGTGCCAGCGGGGGGCAGGGGGCCGAGACCCAGTACTTC. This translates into CASGGQGAETQYF.

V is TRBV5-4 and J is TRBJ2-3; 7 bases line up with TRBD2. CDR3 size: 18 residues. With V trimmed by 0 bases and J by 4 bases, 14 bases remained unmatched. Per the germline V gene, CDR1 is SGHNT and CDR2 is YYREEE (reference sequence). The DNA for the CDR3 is TGTGCCAGCAGCTTGGGGGGTGGGAGGGCCCTTAATTCAGATACGCAGTATTTT. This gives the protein CASSLGGGRALNSDTQYF.

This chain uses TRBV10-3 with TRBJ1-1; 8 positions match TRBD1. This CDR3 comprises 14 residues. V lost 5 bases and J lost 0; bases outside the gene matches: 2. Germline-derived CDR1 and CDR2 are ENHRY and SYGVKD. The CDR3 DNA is TGTGCCATCAGTACGACAGGGGTGAACACTGAAGCTTTCTTT. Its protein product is CAISTTGVNTEAFF.

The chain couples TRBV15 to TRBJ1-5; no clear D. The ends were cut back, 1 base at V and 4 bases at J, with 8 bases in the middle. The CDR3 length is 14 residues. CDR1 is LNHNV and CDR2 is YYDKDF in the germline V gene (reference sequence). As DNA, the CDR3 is TGTGCCACCAGCAGAGCGGGTAATAATCAGCCCCAGCATTTT. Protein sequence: CATSRAGNNQPQHF.

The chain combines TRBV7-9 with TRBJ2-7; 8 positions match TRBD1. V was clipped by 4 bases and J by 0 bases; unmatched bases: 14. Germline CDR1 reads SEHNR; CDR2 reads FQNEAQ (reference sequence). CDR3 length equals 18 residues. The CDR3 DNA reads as TGTGCCAGCAGCTCCAAGAGCGCCGGGACAGGTATCTCCTACGAGCAGTACTTC. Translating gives CASSSKSAGTGISYEQYF.

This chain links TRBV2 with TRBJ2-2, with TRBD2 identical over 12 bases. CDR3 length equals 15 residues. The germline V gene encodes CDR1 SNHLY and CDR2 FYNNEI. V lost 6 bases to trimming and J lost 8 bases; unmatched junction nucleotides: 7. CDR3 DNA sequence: TGTGCCAGCAGCGGGACTAGCGGGTTCCCGGGGGAGCTGTTTTTT. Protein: CASSGTSGFPGELFF.

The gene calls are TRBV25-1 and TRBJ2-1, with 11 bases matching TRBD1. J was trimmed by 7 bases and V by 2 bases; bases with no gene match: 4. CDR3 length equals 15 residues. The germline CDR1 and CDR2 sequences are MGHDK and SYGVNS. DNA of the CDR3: TGTGCCAGCAGTGAAGGGACAGGGGGAAAGAATGAGCAGTTCTTC. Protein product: CASSEGTGGKNEQFF.

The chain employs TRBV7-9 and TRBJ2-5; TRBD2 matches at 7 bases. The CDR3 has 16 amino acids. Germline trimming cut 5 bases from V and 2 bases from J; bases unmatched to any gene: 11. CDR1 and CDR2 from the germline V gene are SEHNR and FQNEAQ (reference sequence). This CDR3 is CASSGFLGAGQETQYF. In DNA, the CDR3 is TGTGCCAGCAGCGGCTTCCTAGGAGCGGGACAAGAGACCCAGTACTTC. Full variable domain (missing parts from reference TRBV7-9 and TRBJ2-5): DTGVSQNPRHKITKRGQNVTFRCDPISEHNRLYWYRQTLGQGPEFLTYFQNEAQLEKSRLLSDRFSAERPKGSFSTLEIQRTEQGDSAMYLCASSGFLGAGQETQYFGPGTRLLVL.

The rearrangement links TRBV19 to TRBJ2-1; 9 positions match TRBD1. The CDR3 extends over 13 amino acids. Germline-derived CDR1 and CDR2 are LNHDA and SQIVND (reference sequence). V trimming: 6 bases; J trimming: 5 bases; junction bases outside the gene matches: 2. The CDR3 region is CASRGQGHNEQFF. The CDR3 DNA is TGTGCCAGTAGGGGACAGGGACACAATGAGCAGTTCTTC.

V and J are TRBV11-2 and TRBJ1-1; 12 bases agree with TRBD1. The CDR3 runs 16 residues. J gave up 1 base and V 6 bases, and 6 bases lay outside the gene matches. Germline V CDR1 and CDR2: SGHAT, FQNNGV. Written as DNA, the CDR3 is TGTGCCAGCAGACGGGACAGGGGGCGCGGGAACACTGAAGCTTTCTTT. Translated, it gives CASRRDRGRGNTEAFF.

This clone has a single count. CDR3 in DNA: TGCGCCAGCAGAAGTAGCGGGTCCAACGAGCAGTACTTC. It codes for CASRSSGSNEQYF. The V and J genes are TRBV10-1 and TRBJ2-7; 7 nucleotides line up with TRBD2. This CDR3 spans 13 amino acids. The germline CDR1 and CDR2 sequences are WNHNN and SYGVQD (reference sequence). The V and J ends lost 6 bases and 5 bases, in that order; junction bases with no gene match: 7.

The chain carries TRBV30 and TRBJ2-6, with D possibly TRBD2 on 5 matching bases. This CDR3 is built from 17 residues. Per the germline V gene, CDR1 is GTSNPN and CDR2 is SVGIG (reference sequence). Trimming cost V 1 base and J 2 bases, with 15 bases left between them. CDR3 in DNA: TGTGCCTGGAGTGACCGCCTCCTAGCAACTGGGGCCAACGTCCTGACTTTC. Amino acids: CAWSDRLLATGANVLTF.

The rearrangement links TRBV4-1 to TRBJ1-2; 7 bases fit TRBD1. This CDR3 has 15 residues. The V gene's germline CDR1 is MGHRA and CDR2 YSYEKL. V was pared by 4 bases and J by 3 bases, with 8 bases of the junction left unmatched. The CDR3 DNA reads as TGCGCCAGCAGCCGAGTGGGGACAGACTACTATGGCTACACCTTC. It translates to CASSRVGTDYYGYTF.

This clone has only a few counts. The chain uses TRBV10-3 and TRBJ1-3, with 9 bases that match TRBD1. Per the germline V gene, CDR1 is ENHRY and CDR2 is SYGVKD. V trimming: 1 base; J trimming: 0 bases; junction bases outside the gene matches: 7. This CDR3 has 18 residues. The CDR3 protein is CAISEFHRGPDSGNTIYF. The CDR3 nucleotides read TGTGCCATCAGTGAGTTCCACAGGGGGCCCGACTCTGGAAACACCATATATTTT.

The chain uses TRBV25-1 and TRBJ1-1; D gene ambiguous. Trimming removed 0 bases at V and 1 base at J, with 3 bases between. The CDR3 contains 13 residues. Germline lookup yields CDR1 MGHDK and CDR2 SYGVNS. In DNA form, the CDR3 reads TGTGCCAGCAGTGAATACGGGAACACTGAAGCTTTCTTT. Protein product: CASSEYGNTEAFF.

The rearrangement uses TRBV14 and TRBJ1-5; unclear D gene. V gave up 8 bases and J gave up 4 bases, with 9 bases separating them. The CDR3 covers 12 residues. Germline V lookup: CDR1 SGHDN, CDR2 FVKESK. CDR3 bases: TGTGCCAGCTCGTTATTGAATCAGCCCCAGCATTTT. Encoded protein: CASSLLNQPQHF. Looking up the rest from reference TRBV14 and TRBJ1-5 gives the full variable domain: EAGVTQFPSHSVIEKGQTVTLRCDPISGHDNLYWYRRVMGKEIKFLLHFVKESKQDESGMPNNRFLAERTGGTYSTLKVQPAELEDSGVYFCASSLLNQPQHFGDGTRLSIL.

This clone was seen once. The CDR3 region is CASSPNWRPGELFF. DNA of the CDR3: TGTGCCAGCAGTCCCAATTGGAGGCCCGGGGAGCTGTTTTTT. V usage is TRBV6-5 and J usage is TRBJ2-2; weak D call: TRBD2 (5 bases). The germline gives CDR1 MNHEY, CDR2 SVGAGI. V lost 5 bases and J 6 bases, leaving 13 bases between the germline ends. This CDR3 region has 14 residues.

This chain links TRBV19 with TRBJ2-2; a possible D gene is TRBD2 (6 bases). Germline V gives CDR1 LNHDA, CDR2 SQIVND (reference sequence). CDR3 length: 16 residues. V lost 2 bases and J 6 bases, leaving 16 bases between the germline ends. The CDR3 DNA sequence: TGTGCCAGTAGTATATACTGGCGGGAAATGGCCGGGGAGCTGTTTTTT. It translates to CASSIYWREMAGELFF.